This paragraph covers one T cell receptor beta chain sequence. This sample was included in a study of control samples from healthy donors and cancer patients. CDR3 size: 13 residues. Trimming took off 5 bases at V and 4 bases at J, with 12 bases between the two ends. Germline V CDR1 and CDR2: MNHNY, SVGAGI (reference sequence). TCRdb's copy holds only in-frame clones and misses some; the assay was immunoSEQ multiplex PCR. The table has approximately 72,000 clones, around 91% seen once; the top ten hold 6.5% to 7.5%. The TCR was taken from a man over 45 in good health. The rearrangement uses TRBV6-6 and TRBJ2-7, with D unresolved. Sample: blood. The CDR3 bases are TGTGCCAGCAGTCGAAACTCAGGATACGAGCAGTACTTC. As protein: CASSRNSGYEQYF.